This is a list of T cell receptor beta chains from one sample in a study of blood T cell repertoires in COVID-19. Using immunoSEQ multiplex PCR, the repertoire was profiled, and TCRdb retains in-frame clones only, with some absent. The data hold about 65,000 clones, with roughly four fifths observed a single time. Input material: peripheral blood. Receptor source: an elderly man with acute or convalescent COVID-19. CDR3s include the opening cysteine and the closing phenylalanine or tryptophan. The D gene is left open where the match is weak. Not all rows give a size; the values are once, few, many and, for expanded clones, a class.

V	size	J	D	DNA	CDR3
TRBV2	NA	TRBJ2-1	TRBD1	TGTGCCAGCAGAATTGGACAGGCCTACAATGAGCAGTTCTTC	CASRIGQAYNEQFF
TRBV29-1	NA	TRBJ2-3	NA	TGCAGCGTTGCCCCCACTTCAGATACGCAGTATTTT	CSVAPTSDTQYF
TRBV27	NA	TRBJ1-2	TRBD1	TGTGCCAGCAGGGGACAGGCCCGGGATGGCTACACCTTC	CASRGQARDGYTF
TRBV5-1	few	TRBJ1-6	NA	TGCGCCAGCAGCAAGACAGGATTCCCCCTCCACTTT	CASSKTGFPLHF
TRBV18	NA	TRBJ1-1	NA	TGTGCCAGCTCACCATCCACCGCCGGCGGCACTGAAGCTTTCTTT	CASSPSTAGGTEAFF
TRBV9	NA	TRBJ1-3	TRBD1	TGTGCCAGCAGCCCACGACAGGGCGGTGGAAACACCATATATTTT	CASSPRQGGGNTIYF
TRBV5-1	NA	TRBJ2-7	TRBD1	TGCGCCAGCAGCGTTGGACCCAGGGGGAACGGATTCTACGAGCAGTACTTC	CASSVGPRGNGFYEQYF
TRBV6-2/TRBV6-3	NA	TRBJ1-1	NA	TGTGCCAGCAGACCTACAGGATCCAGGAACACTGAAGCTTTCTTT	CASRPTGSRNTEAFF
TRBV3-1/TRBV3-2	NA	TRBJ1-2	NA	TGTGCCAGCAGCCAAGCACAGATTAACTATGGCTACACCTTC	CASSQAQINYGYTF
TRBV4-1	NA	TRBJ1-1	NA	TGCGCCAGCAGCCAAGAATATATCGGGCCTGACAGGCACACTGAAGCTTTCTTT	CASSQEYIGPDRHTEAFF
TRBV11-3	NA	TRBJ2-1	NA	TGTGCCAGCAGCTTAGTGCCCGGGGAGCAGTTCTTC	CASSLVPGEQFF